The clone carrying this TCR beta chain was counted a few times. One entry per CDR3 protein, called by TCRdb with MiXCR from the 5' RACE reads. This sample has roughly 770,000 distinct CDR3 sequences, with about 20% found just once. The entry originates in a study of identical twins. V trimming: 5 bases; J trimming: 5 bases; junction bases outside the gene matches: 7. The CDR3 extends over 14 amino acids. These data also formed part of another study, on T cells expressing NK-cell markers.

The genes are TRBV12-3 or TRBV12-4 and TRBJ2-7; TRBD1 matches 9 bases. Sequences were obtained from PBMCs. The source of this sequence is a woman under 30 in good health. The CDR3 coding sequence is TGTGCCAGCAGTGCCGGGACAGGGTATCACGAGCAGTACTTC. Protein product: CASSAGTGYHEQYF.